The 21 T cell receptor beta chains reported below all come from one sample, sequenced in a study of blood T cell repertoires in COVID-19 (dated by TCRdb to 2020 to 2022). Library preparation was by the immunoSEQ multiplex PCR assay. TCRdb obtained this table from immuneACCESS and retained in-frame rearrangements with V and J assigned. These tables miss some clones; where compared with another copy, unresolved V genes account for less than half of the shortfall, and the remainder is unexplained. This sample comprises tens of thousands of clones, over 60% of them detected only once. The ten largest clones add up to around 25% of the sample. Input material: peripheral blood. The source is a human donor in a cohort sampled during active COVID-19.

The V call is TRBV12-3 or TRBV12-4, the J call TRBJ2-5; no definite D call. This CDR3 has 13 residues. The V end was cut by 3 bases, the J end by 5 bases, with 10 bases between. CDR3 protein: CASSFWAGETQYF. CDR3 coding DNA: TGTGCCAGCAGTTTTTGGGCTGGGGAGACCCAGTACTTC.

This chain connects TRBV11-2 to TRBJ2-7; 7 bases map to TRBD1. Germline-derived CDR1 and CDR2 are SGHAT and FQNNGV. The CDR3 has 15 residues. Losses at the gene ends were 5 bases for V and 1 base for J; bases not matched to a gene: 8. This CDR3 is CASSLNRQGSYEQYF. CDR3 bases: TGTGCCAGCAGCCTGAACCGACAGGGATCCTACGAGCAGTACTTC. The whole variable domain, filled in from reference TRBV11-2 and TRBJ2-7, reads EAGVAQSPRYKIIEKRQSVAFWCNPISGHATLYWYQQILGQGPKLLIQFQNNGVVDDSQLPKDRFSAERLKGVDSTLKIQPAKLEDSAVYLCASSLNRQGSYEQYFGPGTRLTVT.

V and J are TRBV7-9 and TRBJ2-5, with 9 positions matching TRBD1. Losses at the gene ends were 5 bases for V and 5 bases for J; bases not matched to a gene: 9. CDR1 and CDR2 from the germline V gene are SEHNR and FQNEAQ (reference sequence). The CDR3 spans 15 residues. The DNA of the CDR3 is TGTGCCAGCAGCGACAGGGGGGCCGAGGATGAGACCCAGTACTTC. Residues: CASSDRGAEDETQYF.

The chain recombines TRBV11-2 with TRBJ1-2; 7 bases match TRBD1. Looked up from germline, CDR1 is SGHAT and CDR2 is FQNNGV. CDR3 length equals 15 residues. J was trimmed by 4 bases and V by 4 bases; bases with no gene match: 9. The CDR3 DNA is TGTGCCAGCAGCTCCCGGACAGGTTGGGGCTATGGCTACACCTTC. This gives the protein CASSSRTGWGYGYTF.

The rearrangement links TRBV6-5 to TRBJ1-5; perhaps TRBD1 as D (5 bases). V lost 7 bases and J lost 5, with 18 bases in between. The germline gives CDR1 MNHEY, CDR2 SVGAGI. This CDR3 comprises 15 residues. The CDR3 nucleotides read TGTGCCAGCATTCCGGGGGACGGCCCCTATCAGCCCCAGCATTTT. Translation: CASIPGDGPYQPQHF.

This chain connects TRBV3-1 (or the pseudogene TRBV3-2) to TRBJ2-3; D perhaps matches TRBD1 (6 bases). V was shortened by 0 bases and J by 0 bases, with 10 bases between the two germline ends. This CDR3 contains 16 residues. CDR1 is LGHDT, CDR2 YNNKEL, per germline (reference sequence). The CDR3 DNA reads TGTGCCAGCAGCCAAGATTTGGGGGCTAGCACAGATACGCAGTATTTT. It specifies CASSQDLGASTDTQYF.

This chain uses TRBV7-2 with TRBJ2-5; 8 bases match TRBD1. There are 13 residues in the CDR3. CDR1 SGHTA and CDR2 FQGNSA come from the germline V gene. J gave up 5 bases and V 5 bases, and 4 bases lay outside the gene matches. CDR3 loop: CASSRTGRETQYF. Written as DNA, the CDR3 is TGTGCCAGCAGCCGGACAGGGCGGGAGACCCAGTACTTC. Combining the CDR3 with reference TRBV7-2 and TRBJ2-5 gives the whole variable domain GAGVSQSPSNKVTEKGKDVELRCDPISGHTALYWYRQSLGQGLEFLIYFQGNSAPDKSGLPSDRFSAERTGGSVSTLTIQRTQQEDSAVYLCASSRTGRETQYFGPGTRLLVL.

The chain has TRBV5-6 and TRBJ1-1; D gene ambiguous. CDR1 is SGHDT, CDR2 YYEEEE, per germline. The CDR3 contains 13 residues. Trimming cost V 1 base and J 0 bases, with 4 bases left between them. CDR3 residues: CASSLPMNTEAFF. In DNA form, the CDR3 reads TGTGCCAGCAGCTTGCCCATGAACACTGAAGCTTTCTTT.

The count of this clone is one. In nucleotides, the CDR3 is TGTGCCAGCACGAGACACAGCTACGAGCAGTACTTC. The encoded protein is CASTRHSYEQYF. The chain links TRBV28 to TRBJ2-7; the D is unclear. CDR3 length equals 12 residues. V was pared by 7 bases and J by 3 bases, with 10 bases between. Germline V gene lookup returns CDR1 MDHEN and CDR2 SYDVKM.

The chain couples TRBV28 to TRBJ2-2; 7 bases are shared with TRBD1. Trimming cost V 3 bases and J 6 bases; bases outside gene matches: 7. Germline V lookup: CDR1 MDHEN, CDR2 SYDVKM. CDR3 length equals 15 residues. DNA of the CDR3: TGTGCCAGCAGTTTTAACTCCCAGGGGGCCGGGGAGCTGTTTTTT. Protein product: CASSFNSQGAGELFF. The full variable domain, rest sourced from reference TRBV28 and TRBJ2-2, is DVKVTQSSRYLVKRTGEKVFLECVQDMDHENMFWYRQDPGLGLRLIYFSYDVKMKEKGDIPEGYSVSREKKERFSLILESASTNQTSMYLCASSFNSQGAGELFFGEGSRLTVL.

For the CDR3, the DNA is TGTGCCAGCAGCACGACGACTAGCGGGAGGGAGCAGTTCTTC. This codes for CASSTTTSGREQFF. The rearrangement links TRBV9 to TRBJ2-1, with 13 bases that match TRBD2. Germline V gene lookup returns CDR1 SGDLS and CDR2 YYNGEE. This CDR3 spans 14 amino acids. Trimming took 4 bases from V and 10 from J; bases not matched to a gene: 5.

V is TRBV28 and J is TRBJ1-6; D uncertain. The V gene's germline CDR1 is MDHEN and CDR2 SYDVKM. CDR3 size: 12 residues. Trimming left V 5 bases short and J 7 bases short, with 6 bases between. CDR3: CASSIINSPLHF. Written as DNA, the CDR3 is TGTGCCAGCAGTATCATCAATTCACCCCTCCACTTT.

The genes are TRBV6-2 or TRBV6-3 and TRBJ1-2; 7 nucleotides agree with TRBD1. This CDR3 is built from 16 residues. V shed 2 bases, J shed 5 bases, and the junction held 11 bases outside the gene matches. Germline CDR1 and CDR2: MNHEY and SVGEGT. The DNA of the CDR3 is TGTGCCAGCAGTTACGCTGGGACAGCTGGAAAGTATGGCTACACCTTC. It is translated as CASSYAGTAGKYGYTF.

V and J are TRBV10-3 and TRBJ1-6; the D gene is possibly TRBD1 (5 bases). Germline CDR1 and CDR2: ENHRY and SYGVKD. The CDR3 is made up of 14 amino acids. Trimming took 2 bases from V and 5 from J, leaving 7 bases between them. The CDR3, as DNA: TGTGCCATCAGTGAGGGCAGGGATAATTCACCCCTCCACTTT. Amino acids: CAISEGRDNSPLHF.

This clone is labeled medium-sized. The chain recombines TRBV18 with TRBJ2-7; TRBD1 agrees at 9 bases. The germline gives CDR1 KGHSH, CDR2 LQKENI. With 3 bases clipped from V and 3 bases from J, the junction kept 3 bases outside the gene matches. The CDR3 length is 14 residues. This CDR3 reads CASSPRTGDYEQYF. The CDR3 region has the DNA TGTGCCAGCTCACCGAGGACAGGGGACTACGAGCAGTACTTC.

V and J are TRBV28 and TRBJ2-5; TRBD2 might be the D (5 bases). The CDR3 is made up of 16 amino acids. The germline V gene has CDR1 MDHEN and CDR2 SYDVKM. The V end lost 7 bases, the J end lost 1 base, and 19 bases lay between the germline ends. CDR3 in DNA: TGTGCCAGCAACCGAAACCGGCTAGCTGGCCAAGAGACCCAGTACTTC. It codes for CASNRNRLAGQETQYF.

V usage is TRBV6-5 and J usage is TRBJ1-2; 8 bases are shared with TRBD1. Germline CDR1 reads MNHEY; CDR2 reads SVGAGI. The CDR3 spans 13 residues. The J segment lost 6 bases and the V segment lost 6 bases, leaving 6 bases of the junction unmatched. The CDR3 region has the DNA TGTGCCAGCAGCGCGACAGGGGCGGATGGCTACACCTTC. Amino acids: CASSATGADGYTF.

The V gene is TRBV7-2, the J gene TRBJ2-6; D is possibly TRBD1 (6 bases). The CDR3 is 16 residues long. Germline CDR1 and CDR2: SGHTA and FQGNSA. V lost 7 bases and J 0 bases, leaving 13 bases between the germline ends. CDR3 region: CASTVDSNSGANVLTF. CDR3 bases: TGTGCCAGCACGGTGGACAGCAACTCTGGGGCCAACGTCCTGACTTTC. The variable domain in full, completed from reference TRBV7-2 and TRBJ2-6, reads GAGVSQSPSNKVTEKGKDVELRCDPISGHTALYWYRQSLGQGLEFLIYFQGNSAPDKSGLPSDRFSAERTGGSVSTLTIQRTQQEDSAVYLCASTVDSNSGANVLTFGAGSRLTVL.

This chain uses TRBV11-3 with TRBJ2-3; D uncertain. The germline V gene has CDR1 SGHNT and CDR2 YENEEA. CDR3 length: 16 amino acids. V was trimmed by 1 base and J by 0 bases, leaving 11 bases between them. CDR3 nucleotide sequence: TGTGCCAGCAGCTTAGGAAGCTTCGCTAGCACAGATACGCAGTATTTT. Translation: CASSLGSFASTDTQYF.

This clone was counted once. The V gene is TRBV20-1, the J gene TRBJ2-7; 8 bases match TRBD1. The germline gives CDR1 DFQATT, CDR2 SNEGSKA (reference sequence). V gave up 3 bases and J gave up 3 bases; unmatched junction bases: 10. The CDR3 covers 15 residues. The CDR3 region has the DNA TGCAGTGCTAGTTCCCCTACCGGACAGGGCTACGAGCAGTACTTC. Translating it yields CSASSPTGQGYEQYF.

This clone was recorded once. This sequence joins TRBV5-6 and TRBJ2-7, with 14 bases matching TRBD2. Germline V gene lookup returns CDR1 SGHDT and CDR2 YYEEEE. The CDR3 consists of 16 residues. V shed 4 bases, J shed 3 bases, and the junction held 6 bases outside the gene matches. The CDR3 nucleotides are TGTGCCAGCAGCCCGCTCGGGACTAGCGGGGGCTACGAGCAGTACTTC. Translation: CASSPLGTSGGYEQYF.